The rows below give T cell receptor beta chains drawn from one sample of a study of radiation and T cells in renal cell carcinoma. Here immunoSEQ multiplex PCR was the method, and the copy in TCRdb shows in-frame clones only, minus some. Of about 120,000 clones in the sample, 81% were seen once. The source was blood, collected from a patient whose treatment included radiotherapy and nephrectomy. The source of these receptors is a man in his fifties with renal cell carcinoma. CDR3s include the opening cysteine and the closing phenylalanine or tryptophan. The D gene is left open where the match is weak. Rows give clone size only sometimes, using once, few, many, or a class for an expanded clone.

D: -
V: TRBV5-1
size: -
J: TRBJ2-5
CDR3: CASSLGPLGSETQYF
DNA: TGCGCCAGCAGCTTGGGCCCCTTAGGGTCAGAGACCCAGTACTTC

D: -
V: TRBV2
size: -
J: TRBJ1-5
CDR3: CASSRGLGNQPQHF
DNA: TGTGCCAGCAGCAGGGGTTTGGGCAATCAGCCCCAGCATTTT

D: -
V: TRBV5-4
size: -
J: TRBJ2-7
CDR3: CASSLEVGAYEQYF
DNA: TGTGCCAGCAGCTTGGAGGTCGGAGCCTACGAGCAGTACTTC

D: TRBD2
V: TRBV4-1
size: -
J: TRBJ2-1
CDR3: CASSLLANSYNEQFF
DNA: TGCGCCAGCAGCCTACTAGCGAACTCCTACAATGAGCAGTTCTTC

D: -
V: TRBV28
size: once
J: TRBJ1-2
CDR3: CASSLSRYGYTF
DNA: TGTGCCAGCAGTTTATCCCGTTATGGCTACACCTTC

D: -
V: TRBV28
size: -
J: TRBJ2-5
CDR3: CASSLLGARGRETQYF
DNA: TGTGCCAGCAGTTTACTGGGGGCGCGGGGGAGGGAGACCCAGTACTTC

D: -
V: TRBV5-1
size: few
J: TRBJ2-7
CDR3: CASSLAGTTSLEQYF
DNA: TGCGCCAGCAGCTTGGCCGGCACTACTTCCCTCGAGCAGTACTTC

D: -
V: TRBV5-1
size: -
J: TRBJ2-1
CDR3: CASSLFGRLENEQFF
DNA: TGCGCCAGCAGCTTGTTCGGGCGCCTCGAAAATGAGCAGTTCTTC

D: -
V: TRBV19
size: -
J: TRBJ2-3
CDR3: CASSIAGGGTDTQYF
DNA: TGTGCCAGTAGTATAGCCGGCGGAGGCACAGATACGCAGTATTTT

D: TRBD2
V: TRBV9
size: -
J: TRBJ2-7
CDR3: CASSATSGRASEQYF
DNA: TGTGCCAGCAGCGCGACTAGCGGGAGGGCCTCCGAGCAGTACTTC

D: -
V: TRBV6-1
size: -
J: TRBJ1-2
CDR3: CASSDWSGLLRGYTF
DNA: TGTGCCAGCAGTGATTGGTCAGGCCTCTTACGTGGCTACACCTTC

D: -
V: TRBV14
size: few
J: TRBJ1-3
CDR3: CASTTGYSGNTIYF
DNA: TGTGCCAGCACGACAGGCTACTCTGGAAACACCATATATTTT

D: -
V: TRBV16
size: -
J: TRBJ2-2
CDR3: CASSQSRDGELFF
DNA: TGTGCCAGCAGCCAATCGCGGGACGGGGAGCTGTTTTTT

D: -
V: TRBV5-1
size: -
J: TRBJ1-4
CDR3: CASSPRDRNNNEKLFF
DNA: TGCGCCAGCAGCCCCCGAGACAGGAATAATAATGAAAAACTGTTTTTT